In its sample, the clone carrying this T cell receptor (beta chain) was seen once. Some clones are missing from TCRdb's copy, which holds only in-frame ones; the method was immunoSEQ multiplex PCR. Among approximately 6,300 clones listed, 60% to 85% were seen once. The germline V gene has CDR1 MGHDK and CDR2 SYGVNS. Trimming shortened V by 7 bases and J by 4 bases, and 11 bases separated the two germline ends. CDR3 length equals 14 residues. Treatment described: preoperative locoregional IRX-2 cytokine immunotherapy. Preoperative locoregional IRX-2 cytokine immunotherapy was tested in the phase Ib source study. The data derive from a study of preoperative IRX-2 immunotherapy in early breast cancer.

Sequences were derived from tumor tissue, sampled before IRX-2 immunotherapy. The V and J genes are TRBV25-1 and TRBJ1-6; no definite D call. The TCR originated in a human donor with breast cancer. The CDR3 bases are TGTGCCAGCACCGATAACGGGTATAATTCACCCCTCCACTTT. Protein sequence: CASTDNGYNSPLHF.